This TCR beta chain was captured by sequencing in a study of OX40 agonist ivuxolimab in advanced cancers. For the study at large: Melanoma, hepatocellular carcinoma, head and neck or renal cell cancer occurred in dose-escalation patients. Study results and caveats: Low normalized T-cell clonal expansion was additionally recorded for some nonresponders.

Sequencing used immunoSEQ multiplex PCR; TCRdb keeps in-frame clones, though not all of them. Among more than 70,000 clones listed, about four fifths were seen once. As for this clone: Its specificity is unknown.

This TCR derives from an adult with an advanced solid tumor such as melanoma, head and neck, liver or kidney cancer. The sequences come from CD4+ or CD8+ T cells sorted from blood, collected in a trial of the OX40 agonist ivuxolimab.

The DNA for the CDR3 is TGTGCCAGTAGTAAGGAGGGGGCCAATCAGCCCCAGCATTTT. This sequence encodes CASSKEGANQPQHF. The chain employs TRBV19 and TRBJ1-5, with TRBD1 matching over 7 bases. The CDR3 sequence is 14 residues long. V dropped 4 bases and J dropped 3; count of bases not matched to a gene: 3. Germline V CDR1 and CDR2: LNHDA, SQIVND (reference sequence).